These T cell receptor beta chains were read from a single sample in a study of CD8 T cells in Susac syndrome. MiXCR was run by TCRdb on the immunoSEQ multiplex PCR reads, yielding one entry per CDR3 protein. The table has 40,000 to 55,000 distinct CDR3 sequences, around 92% seen once; the top ten hold 0.4% to 0.5%. What was sequenced was CD8+ T cells from PBMCs. The receptors here all came from a human donor in good health. Each CDR3 is given without its conserved first and last residue.

V gene	J gene	CDR3 protein
TRBV27	TRBJ2-5	ASSPTGPPQTQY
TRBV15	TRBJ2-5	ATSRDRTAQETQY
TRBV5-4	TRBJ1-5	ASRPPGQTHQPQH
TRBV5-1	TRBJ2-1	ASTPIYRDLNINEQF
TRBV20-1	TRBJ2-7	SAIWDSSPYEQY
TRBV6-5	TRBJ1-1	ASSYATGTDTEAF
TRBV12-5	TRBJ2-2	ASGLAGVNTGELF
TRBV12-5	TRBJ2-7	ASGGGGQGKFYEQY
TRBV10-3	TRBJ2-5	AIAEGSGETQY
TRBV27	TRBJ1-2	ASSLGTGGIEGYT
TRBV13	TRBJ2-1	ASSLAGWSSGRDEQF
TRBV6-2/TRBV6-3	TRBJ2-7	ASSYSARDTSWEQY
TRBV13	TRBJ1-1	ASSSDWTGNTEAF
TRBV27	TRBJ1-1	ASSLLVGKTEAF
TRBV10-3	TRBJ2-1	AISDTSGRTFSYNEQF
TRBV9	TRBJ2-1	ASSVEGLAGVGEQF
TRBV7-9	TRBJ2-1	ASSLSGIGSNEQF
TRBV6-4	TRBJ1-1	ASSDGTNTEAF
TRBV6-1	TRBJ2-7	ATTFGRAVDEQY
TRBV7-6	TRBJ2-7	ASSRYERGYEQY
TRBV6-1	TRBJ1-4	ASSEVRARGEKLF
TRBV7-9	TRBJ2-7	ASSLGHSNEQY
TRBV3-1	TRBJ2-2	ASTLGRQGYTGELF
TRBV12-3/TRBV12-4	TRBJ2-2	ASSWGPGELF
TRBV9	TRBJ2-1	ASSDRGEQF
TRBV7-2	TRBJ1-1	ASSSTVNTEAF
TRBV30	TRBJ2-3	AFGQSRWTSGYSSTDTQY
TRBV6-2/TRBV6-3	TRBJ2-7	ASSYGTSSYEQY
TRBV2	TRBJ2-6	ATSPGGQPGANVLT
TRBV6-2/TRBV6-3	TRBJ2-7	AIQTGLIYEQY
TRBV11-2	TRBJ2-7	ASSPSGRHYEQY
TRBV30	TRBJ1-1	AWSVGNTEAF
TRBV19	TRBJ1-1	ASSIQLAGVEAF
TRBV14	TRBJ2-7	ASSQGYGWGYEQY
TRBV7-2	TRBJ2-7	ASSLSVTGGYEQY